This TCR beta chain was recovered during a study of T cells in localized non-small cell lung cancer. Study-level results: Investigators sequenced only a single tumor region, leaving heterogeneity possible.

About this clone itself: Its target is not known.

Sequencing used immunoSEQ multiplex PCR; TCRdb keeps in-frame clones, though not all of them. Of approximately 11,000 clones in the sample, approximately 85% were seen once. The sequencing here drew on peripheral blood mononuclear cells, taken before any cancer treatment. The clonotype originates from a female donor of 60 years or more with stage II lung adenocarcinoma.

CDR3 protein: CASSSQDGQETQYF. The CDR3 region has the DNA TGTGCCAGCAGCTCCCAAGACGGCCAAGAGACCCAGTACTTC. The chain carries TRBV5-4 and TRBJ2-5; no clear D. The germline gives CDR1 SGHNT, CDR2 YYREEE (reference sequence). The CDR3 is made up of 14 amino acids. V was clipped by 3 bases and J by 1 base, with 10 bases between them.